Following are 20 T cell receptor beta chains from one sample sequenced in a study of T cell repertoires in ileal Crohn's disease. Generated by immunoSEQ multiplex PCR, the TCRdb table keeps only in-frame clones and is missing some. The sample includes 15,000 or so clones, 76% of them seen just once. Time point reported: inflamed ileum from the surgical specimen. Material: ileal tissue. These receptors all stem from an adult with Crohn's disease.

The gene calls are TRBV5-6 and TRBJ2-7; D possibly corresponds to TRBD1 (5 bases). V was shortened by 5 bases and J by 7 bases, with 13 bases between the two germline ends. There are 12 residues in the CDR3. The germline V gene encodes CDR1 SGHDT and CDR2 YYEEEE. This chain's CDR3 is CASSFTGREQYF. CDR3 bases: TGTGCCAGCAGTTTTACAGGAAGGGAGCAGTACTTC.

The chain has TRBV15 and TRBJ1-5; the match to TRBD1 covers 9 bases. This CDR3 has 15 residues. Germline lookup yields CDR1 LNHNV and CDR2 YYDKDF (reference sequence). The junction had 8 bases not matched to a gene; V was cut back by 5 bases and J by 6 bases. The CDR3 DNA reads as TGTGCCACCAGCGAGGGACAGGGTGGTAGTCAGCCCCAGCATTTT. It specifies CATSEGQGGSQPQHF.

This chain uses TRBV28 with TRBJ1-3; 11 bases match TRBD1. V shed 1 base, J shed 4 bases, and the junction held 6 bases outside the gene matches. This CDR3 comprises 17 residues. The germline CDR1 and CDR2 sequences are MDHEN and SYDVKM. In DNA form, the CDR3 reads TGTGCCAGCAGTTTATTTGGACAGGGGGCGTCCGGAAACACCATATATTTT. This sequence encodes CASSLFGQGASGNTIYF.

V is TRBV6-5 and J is TRBJ2-7; D gene ambiguous. Trimming left V 7 bases short and J 1 base short, with 14 bases between. CDR3 length: 14 residues. Germline CDR1 and CDR2: MNHEY and SVGAGI. The CDR3 bases are TGTGCCAGCACCGAAAACGGAGCGTCCTACGAGCAGTACTTC. Amino acids: CASTENGASYEQYF.

The genes are TRBV5-4 and TRBJ2-7; no definite D call. The length of the CDR3 is 13 residues. V lost 0 bases, J lost 0 bases, and 4 bases lay in between. Germline V gene data show CDR1 as SGHNT and CDR2 as YYREEE (reference sequence). CDR3 in DNA: TGTGCCAGCAGCTTGGAGCACTCCTACGAGCAGTACTTC. It yields the protein CASSLEHSYEQYF.

This chain joins TRBV11-2 and TRBJ2-3; D is unclear. This CDR3 contains 11 residues. The ends were cut back, 4 bases at V and 4 bases at J, with 3 bases in the middle. The germline V gene has CDR1 SGHAT and CDR2 FQNNGV. CDR3 protein: CASSSSDTQYF. The CDR3 coding sequence is TGTGCCAGCAGCTCCTCAGATACGCAGTATTTT.

The V and J genes are TRBV10-1 and TRBJ1-1, with 9 bases fitting TRBD1. This CDR3 contains 13 residues. Trimming took 6 bases from V and 4 from J; bases not matched to a gene: 3. In germline, CDR1 is WNHNN, CDR2 SYGVQD (reference sequence). The CDR3 region has the DNA TGCGCCAGCAGGGACAGGGGTACCACTGAAGCTTTCTTT. Protein product: CASRDRGTTEAFF.

CDR3 protein: CASSIKGIETKNIQYF. In nucleotides, the CDR3 is TGTGCCAGTAGTATTAAAGGGATAGAGACCAAAAACATTCAGTACTTC. This chain links TRBV19 with TRBJ2-4; D is undetermined. Trimming left V 3 bases short and J 2 bases short, with 14 bases between. Germline V gives CDR1 LNHDA, CDR2 SQIVND (reference sequence). The CDR3 length is 16 residues.

The chain has TRBV5-1 and TRBJ2-1; TRBD2 matches at 9 bases. The germline gives CDR1 SGHRS, CDR2 YFSETQ. J gave up 3 bases and V 4 bases, and 11 bases lay outside the gene matches. CDR3 size: 17 residues. The DNA for the CDR3 is TGCGCCAGCAGCCCGGATCCCCTAGCGGGGAACTACAATGAGCAGTTCTTC. Amino acids: CASSPDPLAGNYNEQFF.

The V call is TRBV27, the J call TRBJ2-7; unclear D gene. The germline V gene encodes CDR1 MNHEY and CDR2 SMNVEV (reference sequence). This CDR3 spans 13 amino acids. With 7 bases removed from V and 7 bases from J, the gap between germline ends came to 17 bases. The CDR3 DNA follows: TGTGCCAGCAACCCTCCGGGCGGTGGGGAGCAGTACTTC. Residues: CASNPPGGGEQYF.

This clone was counted a single time. This chain joins TRBV28 and TRBJ1-2; the D is unclear. This CDR3 is built from 14 residues. CDR1 and CDR2 (germline): MDHEN, SYDVKM. The V and J ends lost 2 bases and 3 bases respectively, with 10 bases between them. The CDR3 reads CASSLGVLDYGYTF. The CDR3 DNA sequence: TGTGCCAGCAGTTTAGGGGTTTTGGACTATGGCTACACCTTC.

V is TRBV19 and J is TRBJ1-3; D might be TRBD1 (5 bases). V was cut by 3 bases and J by 0 bases, with 9 bases left in between. The CDR3 consists of 15 residues. Germline CDR1 and CDR2: LNHDA and SQIVND (reference sequence). The CDR3 region is CASSIQGNSGNTIYF. In nucleotides, the CDR3 is TGTGCCAGTAGTATCCAGGGAAACTCTGGAAACACCATATATTTT.

The CDR3 DNA reads TGTGCCAGCAGCCCAGACAGTAGCACAGATACGCAGTATTTT. It translates to CASSPDSSTDTQYF. The chain carries TRBV5-4 and TRBJ2-3, with D tentatively TRBD1 (5 bases). CDR1 is SGHNT, CDR2 YYREEE, per germline (reference sequence). The CDR3 loop spans 14 amino acids. V was pared by 4 bases and J by 0 bases, with 9 bases between.

CDR3 in amino acids: CSVVRTGSNTEAFF. CDR3 nucleotides: TGCAGCGTTGTTCGGACAGGGTCGAACACTGAAGCTTTCTTT. This chain uses TRBV29-1 with TRBJ1-1, with 8 bases matching TRBD1. CDR1 and CDR2 from the germline V gene are SQVTM and ANQGSEA. CDR3 size: 14 residues. After removal of 4 bases from V and 1 base from J, the junction contained 5 bases not matched to a gene.

The V call is TRBV6-5, the J call TRBJ1-1; no firm D call. There are 15 residues in the CDR3. Germline V gene lookup returns CDR1 MNHEY and CDR2 SVGAGI. V gave up 0 bases and J gave up 3 bases, with 11 bases separating them. Here the CDR3 reads CASSYSFNLDTEAFF. CDR3 nucleotide sequence: TGTGCCAGCAGTTACTCGTTTAATTTAGACACTGAAGCTTTCTTT.

V and J are TRBV6-5 and TRBJ1-5; the match to TRBD1 covers 7 bases. The CDR3 length is 16 residues. In germline, CDR1 is MNHEY, CDR2 SVGAGI. V was pared by 2 bases and J by 4 bases, with 8 bases of the junction left unmatched. CDR3 nucleotides: TGTGCCAGCAGTTACCGAATACCGGGACAGAATCAGCCCCAGCATTTT. Its translation: CASSYRIPGQNQPQHF.

This clone was found once. V gene TRBV5-6 combines with J gene TRBJ1-4; a weak D match, TRBD1 (5 bases). The germline CDR1 and CDR2 sequences are SGHDT and YYEEEE. The CDR3 contains 16 residues. The V gene lost 2 bases and the J gene lost 1 base, with 12 bases spanning the gap. CDR3 in DNA: TGTGCCAGCAGCTTCCTAGGGGAGGGAACTAATGAAAAACTGTTTTTT. Protein product: CASSFLGEGTNEKLFF.

This clone came up once. The rearrangement joins TRBV29-1 to TRBJ2-2; 8 bases are shared with TRBD1. Germline CDR1 reads SQVTM; CDR2 reads ANQGSEA. The ends lost 0 bases at V and 5 bases at J; junction bases unmatched: 5. The CDR3 has 15 residues. The CDR3 region is CSVEDRQGRTGELFF. The CDR3 bases are TGCAGCGTTGAAGATCGACAGGGGAGAACCGGGGAGCTGTTTTTT.

This chain connects TRBV7-8 to TRBJ2-3; TRBD1 matches 8 bases. Germline CDR1 and CDR2: SGHVS and FQNEAQ. CDR3 length: 16 amino acids. Trimming at V came to 1 base and at J to 2 bases, leaving 5 bases not matched to a gene. In nucleotides, the CDR3 is TGTGCCAGCAGCTTAGAGACAGGGGTAAACACAGATACGCAGTATTTT. Protein product: CASSLETGVNTDTQYF.

V is TRBV6-1 and J is TRBJ2-7; D possibly corresponds to TRBD2 (5 bases). From germline, CDR1 is MNHNS and CDR2 SASEGT. This CDR3 is 14 amino acids long. Trimming shortened V by 6 bases and J by 0 bases, and 12 bases separated the two germline ends. The CDR3 nucleotides read TGTGCCAGCAGGGGCCCGGGAATCTCCTACGAGCAGTACTTC. The encoded protein is CASRGPGISYEQYF.